The 10 T cell receptor beta chains listed next were all sequenced from one sample in a study of blood T cell repertoires in COVID-19. Only in-frame clones appear in the TCRdb table, and some are missing; sequencing was by immunoSEQ multiplex PCR. This sample has around 500,000 clones, with less than 90% found just once. Sequencing was done on a sample of PBMCs or T cells enriched from blood (not recorded which). These receptors were collected from a woman in her sixties or seventies who had recovered from COVID-19.

J is TRBJ1-5 and V is TRBV2, with D unclear. The germline CDR1 and CDR2 sequences are SNHLY and FYNNEI. This CDR3 is 14 amino acids long. Trimming stripped 6 bases from V and 6 bases from J, with 15 bases between. CDR3: CASRADRSGQPQHF. Here the CDR3 DNA reads TGTGCCAGCAGGGCAGACCGATCGGGTCAGCCCCAGCATTTT.

V and J are TRBV11-2 and TRBJ2-3; 11 nucleotides agree with TRBD2. V shed 5 bases, J shed 5 bases, and the junction held 3 bases outside the gene matches. The germline CDR1 and CDR2 sequences are SGHAT and FQNNGV. CDR3 size: 14 residues. The CDR3 DNA sequence: TGTGCCAGCAGCCCCCTAGCGGGGGGAGATACGCAGTATTTT. The encoded protein is CASSPLAGGDTQYF.

The chain has TRBV7-8 and TRBJ2-3, with TRBD2 matching 11 bases. With V trimmed by 0 bases and J by 3 bases, 8 bases remained unmatched. The CDR3 contains 18 residues. CDR1 is SGHVS and CDR2 is FQNEAQ in the germline V gene. CDR3 loop: CASSLAALAGGRTDTQYF. CDR3 DNA: TGTGCCAGCAGCTTAGCCGCCTTAGCGGGGGGGCGAACAGATACGCAGTATTTT. Full variable domain (rest looked up from reference TRBV7-8 and TRBJ2-3): GAGVSQSPRYKVAKRGQDVALRCDPISGHVSLFWYQQALGQGPEFLTYFQNEAQLDKSGLPSDRFFAERPEGSVSTLKIQRTQQEDSAVYLCASSLAALAGGRTDTQYFGPGTRLTVL.

This chain links TRBV13 with TRBJ1-1; D perhaps matches TRBD1 (6 bases). V lost 1 base, J lost 8 bases, and 11 bases lay in between. In germline, CDR1 is PRHDT, CDR2 FYEKMQ (reference sequence). The CDR3 has 13 amino acids. The CDR3 DNA is TGTGCCAGCAGCTTAGTGGGGGGGGCAGAAGCTTTCTTT. It codes for CASSLVGGAEAFF.

The chain has TRBV11-2 and TRBJ2-3; D may be TRBD2 (5 bases). Between the trimmed V and J ends, which lost 4 bases and 3 bases, there was a span of 17 bases. Germline assignment: CDR1 SGHAT and CDR2 FQNNGV. The CDR3 is made up of 16 amino acids. The CDR3 region is CASSYLYDGVTDTQYF. CDR3 bases: TGTGCCAGCAGCTACCTCTACGACGGGGTAACAGATACGCAGTATTTT.

The CDR3 sequence is CASSLRQGDGYTF. For the CDR3, the DNA is TGTGCCAGCAGTTTAAGGCAGGGTGACGGCTACACCTTC. The chain links TRBV12-3 or TRBV12-4 to TRBJ1-2; TRBD1 is a possible D gene (5 bases). V was cut by 2 bases and J by 8 bases, with 12 bases left in between. This CDR3 is 13 amino acids long.

The V and J genes are TRBV3-1 (or the pseudogene TRBV3-2) and TRBJ2-6; no clear D gene. Germline lookup yields CDR1 LGHDT and CDR2 YNNKEL (reference sequence). The CDR3 runs 15 residues. Trimming removed 3 bases from V and 0 bases from J, with 6 bases in between. The CDR3 protein is CASSHHGSGANVLTF. CDR3 coding DNA: TGTGCCAGCAGCCATCACGGCTCTGGGGCCAACGTCCTGACTTTC.

The chain employs TRBV3-1 (or the pseudogene TRBV3-2) and TRBJ1-5; a weak D match, TRBD1 (5 bases). This CDR3 comprises 14 residues. Trimming stripped 3 bases from V and 5 bases from J, with 11 bases between. Looked up from germline, CDR1 is LGHDT and CDR2 is YNNKEL (reference sequence). CDR3 sequence: CASSHGGADQPQHF. CDR3 nucleotides: TGTGCCAGCAGCCACGGGGGTGCAGATCAGCCCCAGCATTTT.

The V call is TRBV5-1, the J call TRBJ2-3; 7 bases fit TRBD1. Germline lookup yields CDR1 SGHRS and CDR2 YFSETQ. V was pared by 4 bases and J by 6 bases, with 8 bases of the junction left unmatched. The CDR3 sequence is 14 residues long. The CDR3 DNA reads TGCGCCAGCAGCAGGACAGGCCTGGGGGATACGCAGTATTTT. It encodes CASSRTGLGDTQYF.

J is TRBJ2-3 and V is TRBV24-1; 12 nucleotides agree with TRBD1. Losses at the gene ends were 4 bases for V and 8 bases for J; bases not matched to a gene: 12. Germline CDR1 KGHDR, CDR2 SFDVKD. The CDR3 consists of 17 residues. The CDR3 DNA sequence: TGTGCCACCAGTGACGCTACGGGACAGGGGGCGCAAAGTACGCAGTATTTT. It yields the protein CATSDATGQGAQSTQYF.